Below, 19 T cell receptor beta chains from the same sample are listed, as sequenced in a study of CD4 and CD8 cells across lung adenocarcinoma regions. Each CDR3 protein is one row after TCRdb ran MiXCR on the PCR reads. The profile shows around 27,000 distinct CDR3 sequences, 50% of them singletons. Sequenced input: CD8+ T cells from the center of a lung tumor. These receptors all come from a male donor with lung adenocarcinoma. The CD4 and CD8 labels of this study may be unreliable.

V is TRBV7-2 and J is TRBJ2-7, with D uncertain. Germline V gene lookup returns CDR1 SGHTA and CDR2 FQGNSA. The length of the CDR3 is 12 residues. V dropped 0 bases and J dropped 10 bases, with 10 bases sitting between them. Written as DNA, the CDR3 is TGTGCCAGCAGCTTAGCCAAGACGGCCCAGTACTTC. Its translation is CASSLAKTAQYF.

Worth noting for this clonotype: The junction departs from germline at one end; a sequencing error may be responsible. V gene TRBV6-5 combines with J gene TRBJ2-3; D may be TRBD1 or TRBD2 (6 bases each). The CDR3 consists of 20 residues. Looked up from germline, CDR1 is MNHEY and CDR2 is SVGAGI. CDR3 nucleotides: TGTGCCAGCAGTTACTCGATCGACGGGCTCGGGGGCCTGGGCCCAGATACCCAGTACTTT. Amino acid sequence: CASSYSIDGLGGLGPDTQYF.

By proportion, this clonotype is medium-sized. V is TRBV6-1 and J is TRBJ2-3, with a weak D call TRBD1 (6 bases). Germline CDR1 reads MNHNS; CDR2 reads SASEGT. This CDR3 has 17 residues. Trimming removed 7 bases at V and 0 bases at J, with 20 bases between. In nucleotides, the CDR3 is TGTGCCAGCATATTCCCCAGGGGCAGAATTAGCACAGATACGCAGTATTTT. Translation: CASIFPRGRISTDTQYF.

J is TRBJ1-4 and V is TRBV7-3; 9 nucleotides agree with TRBD1. The junction had 8 bases not matched to a gene; V was cut back by 7 bases and J by 8 bases. Germline V CDR1 and CDR2: SGHTA, FQGTGA. The length of the CDR3 is 14 residues. The CDR3 sequence: CASTNRDREEKLFF. The CDR3 DNA sequence: TGTGCCAGCACCAACCGGGACAGGGAGGAAAAACTGTTTTTT.

This chain connects TRBV30 to TRBJ2-2; D is unresolved. The CDR3 has 15 amino acids. The ends were cut back, 1 base at V and 7 bases at J, with 16 bases in the middle. Germline V lookup: CDR1 GTSNPN, CDR2 SVGIG (reference sequence). Written as DNA, the CDR3 is TGTGCCTGGAGTGACGCCCCAGCCGCGAACGGGGAGCTGTTTTTT. Amino acids: CAWSDAPAANGELFF.

Notes on this clonotype: A junction end diverges from the germline sequence, so it may reflect a read error. The chain combines TRBV6-1 with TRBJ2-1, with D perhaps TRBD1 (6 bases). This CDR3 is built from 16 residues. The germline V gene encodes CDR1 MNHNS and CDR2 SASEGT. CDR3 in amino acids: CASSGAGAGDRETQYF. CDR3 sequence (DNA): TGTGCCAGCAGTGGAGCCGGGGCAGGGGACCGAGAGACCCAGTACTTT.

V gene TRBV7-2 combines with J gene TRBJ2-1; TRBD1 is a possible D gene (6 bases). V dropped 6 bases and J dropped 1 base, with 16 bases sitting between them. The CDR3 totals 16 residues. CDR1 SGHTA and CDR2 FQGNSA come from the germline V gene. The DNA for the CDR3 is TGTGCCAGCAGTTTAAGTATTCAGGGGTCCTACAATGAGCAGTTCTTC. It codes for CASSLSIQGSYNEQFF. Full variable domain (remainder filled in from reference TRBV7-2 and TRBJ2-1): GAGVSQSPSNKVTEKGKDVELRCDPISGHTALYWYRQSLGQGLEFLIYFQGNSAPDKSGLPSDRFSAERTGGSVSTLTIQRTQQEDSAVYLCASSLSIQGSYNEQFFGPGTRLTVL.

The CDR3 region has the DNA TGTGCCAGCGGCGGCCAGGCTGTGGGGACAGAGGCGCAGTTTTTT. It encodes CASGGQAVGTEAQFF. This rearrangement joins TRBV6-1 to TRBJ2-2; 7 nucleotides agree with TRBD1. V trimming: 8 bases; J trimming: 16 bases; junction bases outside the gene matches: 22. The CDR3 loop spans 15 amino acids. Germline V gene sequence: CDR1 MNHNS, CDR2 SASEGT.

This clonotype was seen many times. The genes are TRBV11-2 and TRBJ2-7; D assignment may be TRBD1 or TRBD2 (5 bases each). This CDR3 has 14 amino acids. V was trimmed by 1 base and J by 2 bases, leaving 9 bases between them. Germline CDR1 and CDR2: SGHAT and FQNNGV. The CDR3 here is CASSLGGGPYEQYF. For the CDR3, the DNA is TGTGCCAGCAGCTTAGGTGGGGGACCCTACGAGCAGTACTTC.

The rearrangement uses TRBV6-6 and TRBJ1-1; possible D gene TRBD1, 6 bases. Germline CDR1 and CDR2: MNHNY and SVGAGI (reference sequence). This CDR3 is 17 amino acids long. V was pared by 6 bases and J by 3 bases, with 23 bases between. CDR3 sequence reads: CASSPETGLYLDTEAFF. The CDR3 DNA reads TGTGCCAGCAGCCCCGAAACAGGGTTGTATTTGGACACTGAAGCTTTCTTT.

This clonotype was counted at least ten times. The chain uses TRBV10-2 and TRBJ2-1; D may be TRBD2 (7 bases). The DNA end lines up better with TRBJ2-7; the J call may be wrong. The CDR3 is 13 amino acids. Germline CDR1 and CDR2: WSHSY and SAAADI. CDR3 in DNA: TGCGCCAGCAGTGAGGGGGGGGCTTACGAGCAGTACTTC. It translates to CASSEGGAYEQYF.

The chain recombines TRBV10-2 with TRBJ2-1; D gene unclear. Trimming took 2 bases from V and 13 from J, leaving 18 bases between them. CDR1 is WSHSY and CDR2 is SAAADI in the germline V gene. This CDR3 contains 14 residues. CDR3 coding DNA: TGCGCCAGCAGTGAGAGTGGGTACCAAGAGACCCAGTTCTTC. It codes for CASSESGYQETQFF.

This chain joins TRBV6-1 and TRBJ2-3; unclear D gene. Trimming cost V 6 bases and J 5 bases, with 12 bases left between them. Germline V gene data show CDR1 as MNHNS and CDR2 as SASEGT. The CDR3 covers 13 residues. The CDR3 DNA sequence: TGTGCCAGCAGGAGCTGGTCGGGAGATACGCAGTATTTT. Its translation: CASRSWSGDTQYF.

This sequence joins TRBV6-5 and TRBJ1-5; weak D call: TRBD1 (5 bases). Germline values: CDR1 MNHEY, CDR2 SVGAGI. The CDR3 runs 19 residues. V lost 2 bases and J lost 6, with 26 bases in between. CDR3 residues: CASSYPHYGGTRNSQPQHF. The CDR3 nucleotides are TGTGCCAGCAGTTACCCCCACTACGGCGGGACTCGAAACAGTCAGCCCCAGCATTTT.

This clonotype has a single count. A junction end diverges from the germline sequence, so it may reflect a read error. The V gene is TRBV5-1, the J gene TRBJ2-3; 8 bases agree with TRBD1. CDR1 and CDR2 (germline): SGHRS, YFSETQ. The CDR3 totals 14 residues. CDR3 residues: CRSRGLGSQDMQYF. CDR3 coding DNA: TGCCGCAGCAGGGGGCTGGGAAGCCAAGATATGCAGTACTTT.

The gene calls are TRBV6-5 and TRBJ2-5; a weak D match, TRBD2 (5 bases). V was trimmed by 2 bases and J by 1 base, leaving 11 bases between them. The V gene's germline CDR1 is MNHEY and CDR2 SVGAGI. The CDR3 covers 15 residues. The DNA of the CDR3 is TGTGCCAGCAGTTACGCGAGCGGAGCCCAAGAGACCCAGTACTTC. Translated: CASSYASGAQETQYF.

CDR3 sequence reads: CASSFGSGRGQFF. The CDR3 nucleotides are TGTGCCAGCAGCTTCGGTAGCGGAAGAGGTCAGTTCTTC. The V gene is TRBV7-2, the J gene TRBJ2-1, with D possibly being TRBD2 (6 bases). CDR1 is SGHTA, CDR2 FQGNSA, per germline. The CDR3 covers 13 residues. The ends were cut back, 3 bases at V and 13 bases at J, with 16 bases in the middle. Full variable domain (outside the CDR3, taken from reference TRBV7-2 and TRBJ2-1): GAGVSQSPSNKVTEKGKDVELRCDPISGHTALYWYRQSLGQGLEFLIYFQGNSAPDKSGLPSDRFSAERTGGSVSTLTIQRTQQEDSAVYLCASSFGSGRGQFFGPGTRLTVL.

As for this clonotype: One end of the junction varies from germline; a read error may be responsible. The chain joins TRBV5-1 to TRBJ2-6, with D possibly called TRBD1 or TRBD2 (5 bases each). Germline assignment: CDR1 SGHRS and CDR2 YFSETQ. The CDR3 covers 14 residues. CDR3 residues: CASRPGPGSNELTF. CDR3 in DNA: TGCGCCAGCCGACCGGGGCCGGGCTCCAACGAGCTGACCTTC. The whole variable domain, filled in from reference TRBV5-1 and TRBJ2-6, reads KAGVTQTPRYLIKTRGQQVTLSCSPISGHRSVSWYQQTPGQGLQFLFEYFSETQRNKGNFPGRFSGRQFSNSRSEMNVSTLELGDSALYLCASRPGPGSNELTFGAGSRLTVL.

This clonotype was counted once. The chain is built from TRBV7-2 and TRBJ2-1, with D hard to call. The tail of the sequence fits TRBJ2-5 better, so the J call may be wrong. CDR1 SGHTA and CDR2 FQGNSA come from the germline V gene. This CDR3 has 13 residues. CDR3 sequence: CASSFLGRETQYF. The DNA of the CDR3 is TGTGCCAGCAGCTTTCTCGGTAGGGAGACCCAGTACTTC.